This T cell receptor beta chain was sequenced for a study of blood T cell repertoires in COVID-19. The overall study: Spain, Italy and the United States supplied samples that represented acute and convalescent COVID-19.

The CDR3 sequence is 16 residues long. Per germline, CDR1 LGHDT and CDR2 YNNKEL (reference sequence). Germline trimming cut 2 bases from V and 2 bases from J; bases unmatched to any gene: 2. Original data processing: Amplified reference gene primers provided the basis for estimating nucleated cell counts. Generated by immunoSEQ multiplex PCR, the TCRdb table keeps only in-frame clones and is missing some. D and trimming come from the DNA, and the V and J calls and clone size come from that table. This table holds 97,000 or so clones, approximately 82% found once. Sequencing input: peripheral blood. This TCR was sampled from a man aged 55-75 years with acute or convalescent COVID-19. J is TRBJ2-3 and V is TRBV3-1 (or the pseudogene TRBV3-2), with TRBD2 matching over 12 bases. The CDR3 reads CASSQRLAGDTDTQYF. The CDR3 nucleotides read TGTGCCAGCAGCCAAAGACTAGCGGGAGACACAGATACGCAGTATTTT.